This T cell receptor beta chain was profiled in a study of identical twins. This clonotype was seen more than once but under ten times. TCRdb fed the 5' RACE reads into MiXCR, producing one record per CDR3 protein. Among hundreds of thousands of distinct CDR3 sequences, over 8.5% were seen once, and the ten largest hold about 0.98%. The germline V gene has CDR1 LNHNV and CDR2 YYDKDF (reference sequence). There are 15 residues in the CDR3. The V segment lost 5 bases and the J segment 3 bases; nucleotides outside the gene matches: 6. The sample was also linked to a second study, of yellow fever vaccine responses in identical twins.

This sequence joins TRBV15 and TRBJ2-2; TRBD2 agrees at 7 bases. This receptor was taken from a woman aged 18 to 35 in good health. Sequencing was done on a sample of PBMCs. The CDR3 is CATSSRDYYTGELFF. Here the CDR3 DNA reads TGTGCCACCAGCTCCCGGGACTACTACACCGGGGAGCTGTTTTTT.